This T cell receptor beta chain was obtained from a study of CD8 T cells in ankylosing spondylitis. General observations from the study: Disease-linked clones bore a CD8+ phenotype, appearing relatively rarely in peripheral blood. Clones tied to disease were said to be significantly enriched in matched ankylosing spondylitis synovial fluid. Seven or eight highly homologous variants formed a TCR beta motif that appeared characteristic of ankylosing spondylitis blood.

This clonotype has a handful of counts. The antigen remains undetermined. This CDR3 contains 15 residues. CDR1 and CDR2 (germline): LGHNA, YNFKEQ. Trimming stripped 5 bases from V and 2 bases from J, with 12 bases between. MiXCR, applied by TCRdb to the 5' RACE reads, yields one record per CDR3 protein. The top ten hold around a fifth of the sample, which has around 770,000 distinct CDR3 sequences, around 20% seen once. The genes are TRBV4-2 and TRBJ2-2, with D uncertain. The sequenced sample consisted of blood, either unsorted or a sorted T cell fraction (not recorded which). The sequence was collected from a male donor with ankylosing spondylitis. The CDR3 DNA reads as TGTGCCAGCAGCAGCCGGGTCGTAAACACCGGGGAGCTGTTTTTT. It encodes CASSSRVVNTGELFF.